Here is one TCR beta chain with its context. The data derive from a study of T cell changes during pregnancy in multiple sclerosis. CDR1 is GTSNPN and CDR2 is SVGIG in the germline V gene (reference sequence). Trimming took off 3 bases at V and 3 bases at J, with 15 bases between the two ends. The CDR3 is 14 residues long. The assay was immunoSEQ multiplex PCR, and TCRdb's table has in-frame clones only and misses some. The data show 90,000 or so clones, roughly 90% seen once. The chain couples TRBV30 to TRBJ2-7, with D possibly TRBD1 on 6 matching bases. The input for sequencing was peripheral blood, taken in the first trimester of pregnancy. The sequence was obtained from a female donor with multiple sclerosis, enrolled in a pregnancy study. CDR3 bases: TGTGCCTGGAGCCGGGACACTCGGGGCTACGAGCAGTACTTC. Amino acids: CAWSRDTRGYEQYF.